Included here is one TCR beta chain sequence, with context. Antigen unknown. These data come from a study of T cell responses to AZD1222 COVID-19 vaccine. Profiled with immunoSEQ multiplex PCR; TCRdb holds only in-frame clones, not every one. The sample holds some 97,000 clones, approximately 88% seen once. The study, taken as a whole, reports: The study sampled repertoires only after the peak T cell response. Of the AZD1222 recipients, only 5 or 6 were seropositive at baseline.

Trimming left V 6 bases short and J 4 bases short, with 16 bases between. The germline gives CDR1 SNHLY, CDR2 FYNNEI. CDR3 length: 14 residues. The chain is built from TRBV2 and TRBJ2-7; D unclear. This clonotype was obtained from an adult in good health. Source: peripheral blood, taken on day 0 of AZD1222 vaccination. CDR3 loop: CASRDHASSYEQYF. The CDR3 coding sequence is TGTGCCAGCAGGGACCACGCGTCTTCGTACGAGCAGTACTTC.